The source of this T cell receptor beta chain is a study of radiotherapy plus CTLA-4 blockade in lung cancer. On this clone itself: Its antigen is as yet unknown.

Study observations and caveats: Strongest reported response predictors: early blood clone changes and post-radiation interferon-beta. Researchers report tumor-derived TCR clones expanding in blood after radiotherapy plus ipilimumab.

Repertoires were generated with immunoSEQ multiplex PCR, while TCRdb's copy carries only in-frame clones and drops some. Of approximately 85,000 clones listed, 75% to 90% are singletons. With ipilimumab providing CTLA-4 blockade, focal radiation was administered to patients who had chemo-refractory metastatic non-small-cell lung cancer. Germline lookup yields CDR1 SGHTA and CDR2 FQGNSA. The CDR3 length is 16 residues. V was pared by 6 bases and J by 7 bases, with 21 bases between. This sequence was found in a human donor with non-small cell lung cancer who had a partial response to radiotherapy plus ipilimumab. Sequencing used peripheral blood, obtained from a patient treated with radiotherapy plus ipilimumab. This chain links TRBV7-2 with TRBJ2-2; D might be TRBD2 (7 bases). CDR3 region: CASSSQAGAQVGELFF. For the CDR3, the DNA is TGTGCCAGCAGTTCTCAGGCGGGGGCCCAGGTCGGGGAGCTGTTTTTT.